This T cell receptor (beta chain) was identified in a study of T cell clusters in autoimmune cytopenias. Overall study findings and caveats: TRB repertoire shifts in secondary cytopenia and chronic lymphocytic leukemia mostly reflected lymphoma, not autoimmunity. Primary autoimmune cytopenia patients seemingly lacked the physiological T cell clusters found in healthy donors.

The CDR3 loop spans 18 amino acids. One tube held mixed TRB-A and TRB-B primer pools for touch-down PCR. Reprocessing the multiplex PCR reads, TCRdb reports a single entry for every CDR3 protein and omits DNA. The repertoire table contains approximately 3,000 distinct CDR3 sequences. This clonotype is labeled medium-sized based on frequency. As yet, its antigen is unknown. TRB amplification used 250 ng of peripheral blood genomic DNA. The TCR was taken from a human donor with an autoimmune cytopenia or autoimmune hepatitis (not recorded which). Sequenced sample: peripheral blood. This chain links TRBV12-3 or TRBV12-4 with TRBJ2-1; lacking DNA, the TRBD2 call made by TCRdb goes unchecked. CDR3 sequence: CASSTPSGGASSYNEQFF.